This T cell receptor (beta chain) was documented in a study of blood T cell repertoires in COVID-19 (dated by TCRdb to the early 2020s). As for the study more broadly: Collaborator samples came from the United States, Italy and Spain and covered acute and convalescent phases of COVID-19. The repertoires were released in a freely available public database intended as a resource for research on the immune response to SARS-CoV-2. Samples came from the ongoing ImmuneRACE study (first 160 participants) plus 1,254 subjects from 6 global collaborators. Nearly every sample came with metadata listing a de-identified subject ID, COVID-19 status, age in years and sex. Where available, HLA class I and class II types were taken from metadata supplied by the sample provider and were not determined by assay-based typing. Subjects who had been exposed to COVID-19, were actively infected with it, or had recovered from it provided the deeply sampled blood TCRbeta repertoires that made up the dataset. The prospective study material was composed of cDNA or gDNA derived from T cells, B-cell-depleted T cells, or PBMCs. Broad study findings and their caveats: How much clinical and demographic metadata was included differed by source and by participant, and the metadata was provided uncurated.

Participants in the prospective study were enrolled through a virtual design, were aged 18 to 89 years, and lived in roughly 26 United States geographic areas. To assign participants to cohorts, the prospective study relied on clinical history that participants themselves reported in a screening survey and a study questionnaire. For ImmuneRACE Cohort 3, a participant was defined as recovered based on two consecutive negative NP/OP PCR tests, clearance by a healthcare professional, or resolution of symptoms. In the prospective study, whole blood, serum and a nasopharyngeal or oropharyngeal swab were collected from each participant by mobile phlebotomists. Prospective study participants could optionally give additional blood draws and questionnaires over an approximately two-month period. Before DNA extraction, prospective study blood samples were shipped either frozen or at room temperature. CDR1 PRHDT and CDR2 FYEKMQ were looked up in the germline V gene (reference sequence). Here V drops 5 bases and J drops 5 bases, and the junction holds 5 bases not matched to any gene. CDR3 length: 14 amino acids, cysteine to phenylalanine. Just CDR3 DNA is preserved here, 42 bases in frame from base 1.

TCRbeta CDR3 regions were amplified from genomic DNA by means of the immunoSEQ Assay, a bias-controlled multiplex PCR. Per the authors' processing: The number of nucleated cells in each sample was estimated by amplification of reference gene primers within the assay. To quantify the absolute abundance of each unique TCRbeta CDR3 rearrangement, sequence reads were collapsed and filtered. Productive Simpson clonality was computed per sample as the square root of Simpson's diversity index over productive rearrangements. TCRdb stores this immuneACCESS table with in-frame sequences only. Part of the clones is absent; in the studies checked, under half of the shortfall reflects unresolved V genes, and no reason is known for the rest. V, J and clone size reflect that table, while D and trimming were determined from the DNA. This sample has around 310,000 clones in its table, and 89% of those were observed once. The ten largest clones capture almost 9.5% of the sample.

Regarding this clone: Its antigen is not yet known. Per-base quality was not reported, and no clone a single base away is much larger than it.

Rearrangement joined TRBV13 to TRBJ2-3, and TRBD1 aligns with 9 junction nucleotides. Specimen: PBMCs or T cells enriched from blood (not recorded which). The source of this sequence is a woman in her twenties or thirties who had recovered from COVID-19. The CDR3 region reads CASSQGQGRDTQYF. The nucleotides read TGTGCCAGCAGCCAGGGACAGGGACGAGATACGCAGTATTTT.